Presented here are 25 T cell receptor beta chains from one specimen sequenced in a study of T cells in Graves' hyperthyroidism and ophthalmopathy. TCR beta CDR3 region amplification was performed from RNA transcripts. With the HTBI primer set, the TCR CDR3 went through a first round of RT-PCR. TCRdb analysed the multiplex PCR reads with MiXCR anew, one entry per CDR3 protein. The table has 700,000 or so distinct CDR3 sequences, 16% seen once. Material: blood. Receptors originate from a man between 18 and 35 years old with Graves' hyperthyroidism.

This clonotype was seen only a few times. The chain recombines TRBV27 with TRBJ2-7; D perhaps matches TRBD2 (5 bases). The CDR3 covers 13 residues. Trimming pared 2 bases from V and 7 bases from J, leaving 12 bases between. Germline values: CDR1 MNHEY, CDR2 SMNVEV (reference sequence). DNA for the CDR3: TGTGCCAGCAGTTTAATGGCGGGTGAGGAGCAGTACTTC. This translates into CASSLMAGEEQYF.

This clonotype was observed many times. This rearrangement joins TRBV20-1 to TRBJ2-7, with D possibly matching TRBD2 (5 bases). CDR3 length equals 12 residues. From germline, CDR1 is DFQATT and CDR2 SNEGSKA (reference sequence). V dropped 1 base and J dropped 6 bases, with 10 bases sitting between them. CDR3 bases: TGCAGTGCTAGAGTCGCACGGGGCGAGCAGTACTTC. This encodes CSARVARGEQYF.

This clonotype was observed a few times. The genes are TRBV2 and TRBJ2-2; 8 nucleotides align to TRBD2. The CDR3 runs to 18 residues. V lost 1 base, J lost 7 bases, and 14 bases stayed unmatched. Germline values: CDR1 SNHLY, CDR2 FYNNEI. This CDR3 reads CASSEGFWRREVSGELFF. CDR3 bases: TGTGCCAGCAGTGAAGGATTCTGGAGGCGGGAGGTCAGCGGGGAGCTGTTTTTT.

Of note for this clonotype: No conserved phenylalanine or tryptophan ends this CDR3, so it is likely a read error. This sequence joins TRBV20-1 and TRBJ1-2; TRBD1 is a possible D gene (5 bases). The V end lost 5 bases, the J end lost 3 bases, and 13 bases lay between the germline ends. From germline, CDR1 is DFQATT and CDR2 SNEGSKA (reference sequence). This CDR3 contains 13 residues. Written as DNA, the CDR3 is TGCAGTGCTTTGGACAAGTGGGACTATGGCTACACCCTC. Encoded protein: CSALDKWDYGYTL.

This clonotype was recorded a few times. The chain links TRBV6-5 to TRBJ2-7; 7 bases align to TRBD2. The CDR3 runs 14 residues. V lost 1 base to trimming and J lost 5 bases; unmatched junction nucleotides: 5. Germline V gene lookup returns CDR1 MNHEY and CDR2 SVGAGI. CDR3 region: CASSYLGTKNEQYF. The CDR3 bases are TGTGCCAGCAGTTACTTAGGGACTAAAAACGAGCAGTACTTC.

This clonotype has a count of ten or more. The CDR3 DNA reads TGTGCCAGCAGTGACGGACAGTTCAATCAGCCCCAGCATTTT. Translated, it gives CASSDGQFNQPQHF. V is TRBV2 and J is TRBJ1-5; possibly TRBD1 for D (6 bases). The V end was cut by 3 bases, the J end by 3 bases, with 9 bases between. Germline CDR1 reads SNHLY; CDR2 reads FYNNEI. The length of the CDR3 is 14 residues.

This chain joins TRBV15 and TRBJ1-5; D is unclear. Trimming took off 0 bases at V and 6 bases at J, with 12 bases between the two ends. The CDR3 spans 15 residues. In germline, CDR1 is LNHNV, CDR2 YYDKDF (reference sequence). The CDR3 is CATSRDFGGGQPQHF. CDR3 in DNA: TGTGCCACCAGCAGAGATTTTGGCGGAGGTCAGCCCCAGCATTTT. Complete variable domain (other parts from reference TRBV15 and TRBJ1-5): DAMVIQNPRYQVTQFGKPVTLSCSQTLNHNVMYWYQQKSSQAPKLLFHYYDKDFNNEADTPDNFQSRRPNTSFCFLDIRSPGLGDTAMYLCATSRDFGGGQPQHFGDGTRLSIL.

The chain links TRBV9 to TRBJ1-1; tentative D call: TRBD1 (5 bases). Germline values: CDR1 SGDLS, CDR2 YYNGEE. This CDR3 spans 14 amino acids. V lost 0 bases and J 2 bases, leaving 8 bases between the germline ends. This chain's CDR3 is CASSVEGKNTEAFF. Written as DNA, the CDR3 is TGTGCCAGCAGCGTAGAGGGGAAAAACACTGAAGCTTTCTTT.

The genes are TRBV29-1 and TRBJ2-5, with D possibly TRBD2 on 5 matching bases. V was trimmed by 4 bases and J by 2 bases, leaving 11 bases between them. Germline V gene lookup returns CDR1 SQVTM and CDR2 ANQGSEA. There are 13 residues in the CDR3. The CDR3 sequence: CSVGTGIQETQYF. For the CDR3, the DNA is TGCAGCGTTGGAACGGGGATTCAAGAGACCCAGTACTTC.

The chain employs TRBV5-1 and TRBJ2-1; 7 bases line up with TRBD1. The trim removed 0 bases at V and 4 bases at J, leaving 4 bases unmatched. The CDR3 is made up of 15 amino acids. The V gene's germline CDR1 is SGHRS and CDR2 YFSETQ. This CDR3 is CASSLETGMYNEQFF. The CDR3, as DNA: TGCGCCAGCAGCTTGGAGACAGGGATGTACAATGAGCAGTTCTTC.

Concerning this clonotype: A much larger clonotype is one base distant, so this may be a read error. The chain combines TRBV2 with TRBJ2-1; D is undetermined. The V end lost 6 bases, the J end lost 4 bases, and 1 base lay between the germline ends. The CDR3 is 10 residues long. Germline V gene data show CDR1 as SNHLY and CDR2 as FYNNEI. The CDR3, as DNA: TGTGCCAGCAGGTACAATGAGCAGTTCTTC. Protein product: CASRYNEQFF.

This clonotype appeared many times. The chain carries TRBV28 and TRBJ2-1; D is tentatively TRBD1 or TRBD2 (5 bases each). V was clipped by 5 bases and J by 2 bases, with 31 bases between them. Germline-derived CDR1 and CDR2 are MDHEN and SYDVKM. CDR3 length equals 21 residues. DNA of the CDR3: TGTGCCAGCAGTCTAGGTACGAGGGGTAAAACGAGAAAGGCCGCCTACAATGAGCAGTTCTTC. This encodes CASSLGTRGKTRKAAYNEQFF.

This clonotype was seen many times. The V gene is TRBV3-1, the J gene TRBJ1-2; D ambiguous. The V gene lost 0 bases and the J gene lost 4 bases, with 9 bases spanning the gap. Germline-derived CDR1 and CDR2 are LGHDT and YNNKEL (reference sequence). This CDR3 contains 14 residues. The CDR3 nucleotides are TGTGCCAGCAGCCAAGATCTGGGAAGCTATGGCTACACCTTC. Translating gives CASSQDLGSYGYTF.

This clonotype has a count of ten or more. The chain employs TRBV2 and TRBJ2-5; tentatively, D is TRBD1 (6 bases). The V and J ends lost 6 bases and 8 bases respectively, with 13 bases between them. Germline CDR1 SNHLY, CDR2 FYNNEI. The CDR3 contains 12 residues. The CDR3: CASSIDRTTQYF. CDR3 bases: TGTGCCAGCAGCATCGACAGGACAACCCAGTACTTC.

This clonotype came up many times. The chain carries TRBV28 and TRBJ2-7; D gene ambiguous. Germline V gene sequence: CDR1 MDHEN, CDR2 SYDVKM. The CDR3 is 13 residues long. The V gene lost 3 bases and the J gene lost 4 bases, with 10 bases spanning the gap. The CDR3 nucleotides are TGTGCCAGCAGTTTCCCCGCGCGGTACGAGCAGTACTTC. Translating gives CASSFPARYEQYF.

This clonotype was seen at least ten times. The chain recombines TRBV2 with TRBJ2-7, with 11 nucleotides matching TRBD2. J gave up 4 bases and V 6 bases, and 5 bases lay outside the gene matches. The CDR3 contains 14 residues. The germline V gene encodes CDR1 SNHLY and CDR2 FYNNEI. Written as DNA, the CDR3 is TGTGCCAGCAGGTTACTAGCGGGAGCTTACGAGCAGTACTTC. Protein sequence: CASRLLAGAYEQYF. The full variable domain, in which reference TRBV2 and TRBJ2-7 provide the parts outside the CDR3, is EPEVTQTPSHQVTQMGQEVILRCVPISNHLYFYWYRQILGQKVEFLVSFYNNEISEKSEIFDDQFSVERPDGSNFTLKIRSTKLEDSAMYFCASRLLAGAYEQYFGPGTRLTVT.

V is TRBV9 and J is TRBJ1-1, with D tentatively TRBD1 (5 bases). The CDR3 runs to 14 residues. Trimming took off 4 bases at V and 4 bases at J, with 14 bases between the two ends. Germline loops: CDR1 SGDLS, CDR2 YYNGEE. DNA for the CDR3: TGTGCCAGCAGCAACTGGGGGGTAGGCACTGAAGCTTTCTTT. It is translated as CASSNWGVGTEAFF.

The chain employs TRBV28 and TRBJ1-5; no clear D. The CDR3 has 14 residues. Trimming cost V 2 bases and J 5 bases, with 10 bases left between them. Germline V gene lookup returns CDR1 MDHEN and CDR2 SYDVKM. The CDR3, as DNA: TGTGCCAGCAGTTTAGCAGTGGGTGATCAGCCCCAGCATTTT. Amino acids: CASSLAVGDQPQHF.

This clonotype was counted many times. The V and J genes are TRBV20-1 and TRBJ2-3; 9 bases align to TRBD2. The CDR3 consists of 21 residues. In germline, CDR1 is DFQATT, CDR2 SNEGSKA (reference sequence). V lost 6 bases and J lost 1; bases outside the gene matches: 26. The CDR3 DNA reads TGCAGTGCCCCCGACTGGGCTACTCGGCGGGAGGGCCCTCTGGGCACAGATACGCAGTATTTT. Translated, it gives CSAPDWATRREGPLGTDTQYF.

This clonotype was picked up a small number of times. The chain joins TRBV20-1 to TRBJ1-4; 8 bases line up with TRBD1. The CDR3 is made up of 14 amino acids. Per germline, CDR1 DFQATT and CDR2 SNEGSKA (reference sequence). The trim removed 3 bases at V and 8 bases at J, leaving 8 bases unmatched. The CDR3 here is CSARDDRGYEKLFF. DNA for the CDR3: TGCAGTGCTAGGGACGACAGGGGATACGAAAAACTGTTTTTT.

There are a few counts of this clonotype. A read error may be the cause here, since a much bigger clone is one base away. This chain uses TRBV28 with TRBJ1-5; D is undetermined. CDR3 length equals 13 residues. Germline V gene lookup returns CDR1 MDHEN and CDR2 SYDVKM. The CDR3 is CPPGDYSNQPQHF. Written as DNA, the CDR3 is TGTCCTCCCGGTGACTATAGCAATCAGCCCCAGCATTTT.

The rearrangement uses TRBV14 and TRBJ2-1, with D perhaps TRBD1 or TRBD2 (5 bases each). The V and J ends lost 2 bases and 8 bases respectively, with 13 bases between them. Germline loops: CDR1 SGHDN, CDR2 FVKESK. The length of the CDR3 is 14 residues. The CDR3 region has the DNA TGTGCCAGCAGCCAAACAGTCCGGGGCGATGAGCAGTTCTTC. Translation gives CASSQTVRGDEQFF. Complete variable domain (other parts from reference TRBV14 and TRBJ2-1): EAGVTQFPSHSVIEKGQTVTLRCDPISGHDNLYWYRRVMGKEIKFLLHFVKESKQDESGMPNNRFLAERTGGTYSTLKVQPAELEDSGVYFCASSQTVRGDEQFFGPGTRLTVL.

The rearrangement links TRBV5-5 to TRBJ2-5; TRBD1 is a possible D gene (6 bases). This CDR3 contains 14 residues. The V gene lost 3 bases and the J gene lost 6 bases, with 15 bases spanning the gap. Germline CDR1 is SGHKS and CDR2 is YYEKEE (reference sequence). The CDR3 sequence: CASSSTRQAKTQYF. The CDR3 coding sequence is TGTGCCAGCAGCTCTACCCGACAGGCCAAGACCCAGTACTTC.

In its sample, this clonotype was seen a few times. The chain couples TRBV12-5 to TRBJ1-2, with 8 bases aligning to TRBD1. This CDR3 spans 16 amino acids. The V gene's germline CDR1 is LGHNT and CDR2 FRNRAP. Germline trimming cut 4 bases from V and 4 bases from J; bases unmatched to any gene: 11. The CDR3 is CASGWVQGGTLYGYTF. The CDR3 nucleotides read TGTGCTAGTGGTTGGGTACAGGGGGGGACTCTCTATGGCTACACCTTC.

This clonotype showed up many times. The chain is built from TRBV28 and TRBJ1-2; D is uncertain. Trimming shortened V by 6 bases and J by 1 base, and 12 bases separated the two germline ends. The CDR3 spans 14 residues. CDR1 and CDR2 from the germline V gene are MDHEN and SYDVKM. Written as DNA, the CDR3 is TGTGCCAGCAGCCCTGGGAGGGATAACTATGGCTACACCTTC. Amino acids: CASSPGRDNYGYTF.